The next 18 T cell receptor beta chains were all read from a single sample in a study of blood T cells in healthy people across ages (dated by TCRdb to between 2015 and 2016). The library was obtained by 5' RACE. Sequencing was carried out with an Illumina HiSeq 2500. A second PCR of roughly 6 to 12 cycles was run with a J-beta primer mix and a sample-barcoded 5' primer. TCRdb cleaned the public reads at Q25 with fastp, built clones with MiXCR and kept in-frame beta chains. Merged by CDR3 protein, the rows form single entries marked with the most common genes and DNA. Counted in this sample were around 870,000 distinct CDR3 sequences; 29% of them appeared once. 17% of the sample is held by the ten biggest clonotypes. Sample: blood. These receptors came from a woman older than 75 in good health.

This chain joins TRBV6-2 or TRBV6-3 and TRBJ2-5; TRBD2 agrees at 16 bases. The junction had 12 bases not matched to a gene; V was cut back by 6 bases and J by 11 bases. The CDR3 sequence is 16 residues long. Germline CDR1 reads MNHEY; CDR2 reads SVGEGT. This CDR3 reads CASSRPGLAGGGEQYF. The CDR3 DNA follows: TGTGCCAGCAGCCGACCGGGACTAGCGGGGGGGGGTGAGCAGTACTTC.

This clonotype was recorded many times. The chain uses TRBV5-1 and TRBJ1-4; D unclear. Trimming cost V 3 bases and J 2 bases, with 11 bases left between them. CDR1 and CDR2 from the germline V gene are SGHRS and YFSETQ. The CDR3 loop spans 15 amino acids. DNA of the CDR3: TGCGCCAGCAGCTCCGGGAAGATCACTAATGAAAAACTGTTTTTT. It is translated as CASSSGKITNEKLFF.

This clonotype was observed many times. The genes are TRBV12-3 or TRBV12-4 and TRBJ2-4; 7 nucleotides align to TRBD1. V was pared by 6 bases and J by 0 bases, with 8 bases of the junction left unmatched. CDR3 length: 16 residues. The CDR3 DNA follows: TGTGCCAGCAGCCCGACAGGGACCTTAGCCAAAAACATTCAGTACTTC. This gives the protein CASSPTGTLAKNIQYF.

This clonotype showed up many times. This chain uses TRBV29-1 with TRBJ2-3; D is unresolved. Trimming removed 1 base from V and 3 bases from J, with 5 bases in between. Per germline, CDR1 SQVTM and CDR2 ANQGSEA. This CDR3 comprises 12 residues. The CDR3 here is CSVEVLTDTQYF. Written as DNA, the CDR3 is TGCAGCGTTGAAGTTCTAACAGATACGCAGTATTTT.

To note about this clonotype: Germline is not matched at one junction end, which may reflect a read error. The chain couples TRBV5-1 to TRBJ2-7; 8 bases map to TRBD1. Germline-derived CDR1 and CDR2 are SGHRS and YFSETQ. This CDR3 has 15 amino acids. In DNA form, the CDR3 reads TGCGCCAACAGCGCAGGAACAGGGGGTTCCTACGAGCAGTACTTC. It encodes CANSAGTGGSYEQYF.

This clonotype was counted a few times. The J gene is TRBJ2-5, the V gene TRBV3-1, with a weak D call TRBD1 (6 bases). Germline loops: CDR1 LGHDT, CDR2 YNNKEL (reference sequence). V gave up 0 bases and J gave up 11 bases, with 16 bases separating them. This CDR3 contains 14 residues. For the CDR3, the DNA is TGTGCCAGCAGCCAAGATATAGGGTACAGGGAGCAGTACTTC. Translated: CASSQDIGYREQYF.

The CDR3, as DNA: TGTGCCAGCCGACGTGGACAGACTAACTATGGCTACACCTTC. Encoded protein: CASRRGQTNYGYTF. The J gene is TRBJ1-2, the V gene TRBV27; tentatively, D is TRBD1 (6 bases). V was pared by 8 bases and J by 0 bases, with 13 bases between. Germline V gene data show CDR1 as MNHEY and CDR2 as SMNVEV (reference sequence). CDR3 length equals 14 residues.

This clonotype has ten or more counts. The rearrangement joins TRBV5-5 to TRBJ2-3; D is unclear. V was trimmed by 4 bases and J by 3 bases, leaving 6 bases between them. CDR3 length: 12 residues. From germline, CDR1 is SGHKS and CDR2 YYEKEE (reference sequence). In DNA form, the CDR3 reads TGTGCCAGCAGCATAGATACAGATACGCAGTATTTT. Translating it yields CASSIDTDTQYF. The complete variable domain, with remaining parts taken from reference TRBV5-5 and TRBJ2-3, reads DAGVTQSPTHLIKTRGQQVTLRCSPISGHKSVSWYQQVLGQGPQFIFQYYEKEERGRGNFPDRFSARQFPNYSSELNVNALLLGDSALYLCASSIDTDTQYFGPGTRLTVL.

This clonotype was found a few times. This may be a read error, as it is one base from a much larger clone. The chain recombines TRBV7-9 with TRBJ1-2; 7 bases align to TRBD1. V was pared by 5 bases and J by 8 bases, with 5 bases of the junction left unmatched. The CDR3 contains 12 residues. Looked up from germline, CDR1 is SEHNR and CDR2 is FQNEAQ (reference sequence). CDR3 DNA: TGTGCCAGCAGCCCCTACAGGGGAGGCTACACCTTC. It translates to CASSPYRGGYTF.

There are many counts of this clonotype. The chain is built from TRBV11-2 and TRBJ2-3, with D tentatively TRBD2 (6 bases). V was shortened by 4 bases and J by 7 bases, with 12 bases between the two germline ends. The CDR3 contains 13 residues. Per the germline V gene, CDR1 is SGHAT and CDR2 is FQNNGV. CDR3 region: CASSSGTLNTQYF. CDR3 DNA sequence: TGTGCCAGCAGCTCCGGGACTTTAAATACGCAGTATTTT.

This clonotype was detected ten times or more. The chain employs TRBV24-1 and TRBJ2-7, with 7 positions matching TRBD1. The CDR3 is 16 residues long. The V and J ends lost 3 bases and 6 bases, in that order; junction bases with no gene match: 13. Germline CDR1 reads KGHDR; CDR2 reads SFDVKD. This CDR3 is CATSDRRQGLITEQYF. The CDR3, as DNA: TGTGCCACCAGTGATCGGCGACAGGGTTTGATAACCGAGCAGTACTTC.

This clonotype was observed many times. V is TRBV7-2 and J is TRBJ2-3, with 8 nucleotides matching TRBD2. The CDR3 has 17 residues. Germline V gene lookup returns CDR1 SGHTA and CDR2 FQGNSA. J was trimmed by 1 base and V by 0 bases; bases with no gene match: 6. Here the CDR3 reads CASSLAARGGGTDTQYF. CDR3 nucleotide sequence: TGTGCCAGCAGCTTAGCAGCTCGGGGGGGCGGCACAGATACGCAGTATTTT.

This clonotype was seen ten or more times. This chain links TRBV12-3 or TRBV12-4 with TRBJ1-2; 7 bases agree with TRBD1. The length of the CDR3 is 12 residues. V shed 6 bases and J 12 bases; nucleotides not matched to a gene: 10. In nucleotides, the CDR3 is TGTGCCAGCAGCAACCATGACAGGGCCAACACCTTC. It codes for CASSNHDRANTF.

As to this clonotype: At one of its ends the junction is not consistent with the germline gene, which may arise from a read error. V and J are TRBV15 and TRBJ2-5, with D hard to call. The J call may be faulty, since TRBJ2-1 better matches the DNA end. The germline gives CDR1 LNHNV, CDR2 YYDKDF (reference sequence). This CDR3 has 14 amino acids. CDR3 in DNA: TGTGCCACCAGCGGAGATGGGGTCCAAGAGACCCAGTTCTTC. Protein sequence: CATSGDGVQETQFF.

The chain employs TRBV12-3 or TRBV12-4 and TRBJ2-1; D unresolved. The CDR3 totals 15 residues. V gave up 4 bases and J gave up 3 bases, with 13 bases separating them. The CDR3 sequence: CASSSSWAHYNEQFF. The CDR3 DNA sequence: TGTGCCAGCAGTTCCTCTTGGGCTCACTACAATGAGCAGTTCTTC.

This clonotype has only a few counts. Here the CDR3 reads CSVGSRATNEKLFF. In DNA, the CDR3 is TGCAGCGTTGGTTCCCGAGCAACTAATGAAAAACTGTTTTTT. J is TRBJ1-4 and V is TRBV29-1; D call uncertain. This CDR3 is 14 amino acids long. The germline V gene encodes CDR1 SQVTM and CDR2 ANQGSEA. Trimming stripped 4 bases from V and 0 bases from J, with 9 bases between.

This clonotype was counted at least ten times. The chain uses TRBV27 and TRBJ1-2; 7 positions agree with TRBD1. The CDR3 is made up of 13 amino acids. With 2 bases clipped from V and 8 bases from J, the junction kept 5 bases outside the gene matches. Looked up from germline, CDR1 is MNHEY and CDR2 is SMNVEV (reference sequence). For the CDR3, the DNA is TGTGCCAGCAGTTTAATAGGGGGCGGGGGCTACACCTTC. Protein sequence: CASSLIGGGGYTF.

V gene TRBV6-1 combines with J gene TRBJ2-2, with D unresolved. Trimming pared 8 bases from V and 3 bases from J, leaving 13 bases between. The CDR3 is 14 residues long. The germline V gene encodes CDR1 MNHNS and CDR2 SASEGT. CDR3: CASQWAVDTGELFF. In DNA, the CDR3 is TGTGCCAGCCAATGGGCGGTGGACACCGGGGAGCTGTTTTTT.